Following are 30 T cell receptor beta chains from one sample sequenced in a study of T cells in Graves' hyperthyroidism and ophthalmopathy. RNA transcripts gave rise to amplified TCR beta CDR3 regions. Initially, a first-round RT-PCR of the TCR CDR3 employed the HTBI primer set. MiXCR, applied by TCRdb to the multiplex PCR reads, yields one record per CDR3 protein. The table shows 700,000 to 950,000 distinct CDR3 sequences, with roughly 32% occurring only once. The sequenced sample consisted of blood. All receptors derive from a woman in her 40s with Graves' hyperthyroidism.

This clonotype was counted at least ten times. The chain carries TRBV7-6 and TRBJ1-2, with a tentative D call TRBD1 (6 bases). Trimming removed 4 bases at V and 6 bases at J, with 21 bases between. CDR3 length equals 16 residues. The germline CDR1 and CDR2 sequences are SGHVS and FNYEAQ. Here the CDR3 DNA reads TGTGCCAGCAGCTCCCAATGGGGGGGGCTGTTGGATGGCTACACCTTC. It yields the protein CASSSQWGGLLDGYTF.

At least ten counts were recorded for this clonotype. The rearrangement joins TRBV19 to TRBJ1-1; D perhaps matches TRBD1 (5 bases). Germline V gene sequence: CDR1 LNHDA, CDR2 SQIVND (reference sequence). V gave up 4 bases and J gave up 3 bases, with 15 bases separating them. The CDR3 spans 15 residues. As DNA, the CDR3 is TGTGCCAGTAGTAGTAGGACGGGAGGGGACACTGAAGCTTTCTTT. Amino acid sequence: CASSSRTGGDTEAFF.

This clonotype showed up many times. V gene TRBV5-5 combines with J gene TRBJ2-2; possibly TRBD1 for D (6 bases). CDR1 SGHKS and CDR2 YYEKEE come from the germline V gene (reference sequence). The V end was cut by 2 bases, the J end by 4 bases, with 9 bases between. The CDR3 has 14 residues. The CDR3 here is CASSLQGSTGELFF. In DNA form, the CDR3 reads TGTGCCAGCAGCTTACAGGGAAGCACCGGGGAGCTGTTTTTT.

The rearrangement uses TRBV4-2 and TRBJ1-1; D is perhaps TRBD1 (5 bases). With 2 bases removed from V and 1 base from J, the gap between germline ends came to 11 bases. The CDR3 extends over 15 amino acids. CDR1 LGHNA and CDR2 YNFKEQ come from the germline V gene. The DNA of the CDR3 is TGTGCCAGCAGCCAAAGTTGGGGGAGGAACACTGAAGCTTTCTTT. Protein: CASSQSWGRNTEAFF.

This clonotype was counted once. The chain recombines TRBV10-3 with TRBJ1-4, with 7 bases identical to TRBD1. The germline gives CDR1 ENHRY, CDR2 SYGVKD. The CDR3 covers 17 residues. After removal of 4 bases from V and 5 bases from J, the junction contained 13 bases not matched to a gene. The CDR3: CAISALAGGTVNEKLFF. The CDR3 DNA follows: TGTGCCATCAGTGCCCTAGCGGGAGGGACAGTGAATGAAAAACTGTTTTTT.

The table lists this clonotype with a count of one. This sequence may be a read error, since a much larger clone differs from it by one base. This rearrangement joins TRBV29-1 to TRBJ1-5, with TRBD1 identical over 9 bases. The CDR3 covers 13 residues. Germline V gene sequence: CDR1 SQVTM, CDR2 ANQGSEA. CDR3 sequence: CGVLTGGDQPQHF. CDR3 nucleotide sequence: TGCGGCGTGCTGACAGGGGGGGATCAGCCCCAGCATTTT.

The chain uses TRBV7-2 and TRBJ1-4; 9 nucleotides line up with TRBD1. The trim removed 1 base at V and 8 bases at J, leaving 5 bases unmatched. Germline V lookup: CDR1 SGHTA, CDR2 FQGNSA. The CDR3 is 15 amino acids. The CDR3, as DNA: TGTGCCAGCAGCTTAGATGGGACAGGGAAAGAAAAACTGTTTTTT. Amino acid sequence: CASSLDGTGKEKLFF.

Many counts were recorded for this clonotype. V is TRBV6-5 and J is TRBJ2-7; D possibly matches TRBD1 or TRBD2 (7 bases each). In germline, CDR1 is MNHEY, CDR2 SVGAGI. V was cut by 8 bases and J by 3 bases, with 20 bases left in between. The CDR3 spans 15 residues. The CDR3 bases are TGTGCCAGCCGGACAGGAGCGGGGCTCGTCTACGAGCAGTACTTC. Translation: CASRTGAGLVYEQYF.

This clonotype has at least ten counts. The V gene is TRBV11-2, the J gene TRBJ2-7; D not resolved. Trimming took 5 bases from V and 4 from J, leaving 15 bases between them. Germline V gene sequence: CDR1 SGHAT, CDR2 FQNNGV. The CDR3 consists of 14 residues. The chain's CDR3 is CASSQLIGDYEQYF. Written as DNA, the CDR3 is TGTGCCAGCAGCCAACTCATTGGGGATTACGAGCAGTACTTC.

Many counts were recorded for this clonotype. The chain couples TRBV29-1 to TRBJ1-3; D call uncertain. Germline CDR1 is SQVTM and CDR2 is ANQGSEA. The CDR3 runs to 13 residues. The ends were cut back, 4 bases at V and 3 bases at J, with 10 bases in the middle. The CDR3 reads CSVAPTLGNTIYF. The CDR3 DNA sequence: TGCAGCGTTGCCCCGACACTTGGAAACACCATATATTTT.

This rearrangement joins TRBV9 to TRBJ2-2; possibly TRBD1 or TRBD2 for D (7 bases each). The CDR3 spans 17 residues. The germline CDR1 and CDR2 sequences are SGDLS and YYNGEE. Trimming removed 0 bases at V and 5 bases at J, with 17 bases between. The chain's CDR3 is CASSVEGGDRVTGELFF. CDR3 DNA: TGTGCCAGCAGCGTAGAGGGGGGGGACAGAGTTACCGGGGAGCTGTTTTTT.

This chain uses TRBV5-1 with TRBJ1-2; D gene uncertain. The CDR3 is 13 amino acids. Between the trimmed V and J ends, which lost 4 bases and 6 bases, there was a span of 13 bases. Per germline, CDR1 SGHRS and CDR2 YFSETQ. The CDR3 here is CASSPTSNHGYTF. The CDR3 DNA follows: TGCGCCAGCAGCCCCACTAGCAACCATGGCTACACCTTC.

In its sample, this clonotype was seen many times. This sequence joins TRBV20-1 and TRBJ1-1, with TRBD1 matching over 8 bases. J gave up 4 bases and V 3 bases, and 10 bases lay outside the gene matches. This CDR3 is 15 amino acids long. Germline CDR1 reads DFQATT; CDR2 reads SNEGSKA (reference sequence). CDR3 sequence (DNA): TGCAGTGCTAGTAGGGCAGGGGGCGCTGGCACTGAAGCTTTCTTT. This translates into CSASRAGGAGTEAFF.

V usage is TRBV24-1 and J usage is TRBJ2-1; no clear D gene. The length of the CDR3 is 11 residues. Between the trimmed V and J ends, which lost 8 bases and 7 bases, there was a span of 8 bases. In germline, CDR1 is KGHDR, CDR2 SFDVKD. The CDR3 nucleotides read TGTGCCACCATGTCAGAGAATGAGCAGTTCTTC. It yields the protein CATMSENEQFF.

CDR3 in amino acids: CASSLARGLAGVLETQYF. The CDR3 DNA reads as TGTGCCAGCAGCTTAGCGCGGGGACTAGCGGGAGTTTTGGAGACCCAGTACTTC. This chain links TRBV7-9 with TRBJ2-5; 14 bases are shared with TRBD2. The germline gives CDR1 SEHNR, CDR2 FQNEAQ (reference sequence). This CDR3 spans 18 amino acids. Trimming cost V 0 bases and J 5 bases; bases outside gene matches: 8.

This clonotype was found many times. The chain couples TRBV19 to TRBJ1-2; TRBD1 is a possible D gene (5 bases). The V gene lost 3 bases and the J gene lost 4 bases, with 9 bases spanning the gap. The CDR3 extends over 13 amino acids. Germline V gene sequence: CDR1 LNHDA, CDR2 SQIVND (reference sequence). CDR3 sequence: CASSIGGFYGYTF. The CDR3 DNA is TGTGCCAGTAGTATTGGGGGGTTCTATGGCTACACCTTC.

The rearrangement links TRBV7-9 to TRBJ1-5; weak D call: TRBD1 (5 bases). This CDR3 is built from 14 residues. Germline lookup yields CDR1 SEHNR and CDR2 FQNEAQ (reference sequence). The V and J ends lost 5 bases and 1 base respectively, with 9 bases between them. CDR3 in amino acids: CASSHRDSNQPQHF. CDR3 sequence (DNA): TGTGCCAGCAGCCACCGGGACAGCAATCAGCCCCAGCATTTT.

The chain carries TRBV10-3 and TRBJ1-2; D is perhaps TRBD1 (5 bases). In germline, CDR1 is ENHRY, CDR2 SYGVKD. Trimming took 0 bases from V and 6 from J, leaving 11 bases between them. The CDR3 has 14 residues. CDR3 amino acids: CAISESKGRDGYTF. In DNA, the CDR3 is TGTGCCATCAGTGAGTCTAAGGGACGGGATGGCTACACCTTC.

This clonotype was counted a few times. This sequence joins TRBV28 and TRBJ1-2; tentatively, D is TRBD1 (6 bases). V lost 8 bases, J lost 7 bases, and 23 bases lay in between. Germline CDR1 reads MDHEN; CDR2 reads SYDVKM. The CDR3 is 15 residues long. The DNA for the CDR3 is TGTGCCAGCTCACCACGGAAACAGGGAGATGGTGGCTACACCTTC. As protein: CASSPRKQGDGGYTF.

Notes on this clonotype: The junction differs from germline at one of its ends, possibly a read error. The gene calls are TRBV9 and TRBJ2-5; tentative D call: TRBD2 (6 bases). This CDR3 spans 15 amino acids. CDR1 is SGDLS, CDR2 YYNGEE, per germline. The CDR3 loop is CASSVAGSSQEIQYF. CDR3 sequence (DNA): TGTGCCAGCAGCGTAGCCGGGAGTTCCCAAGAGATCCAGTACTTC.

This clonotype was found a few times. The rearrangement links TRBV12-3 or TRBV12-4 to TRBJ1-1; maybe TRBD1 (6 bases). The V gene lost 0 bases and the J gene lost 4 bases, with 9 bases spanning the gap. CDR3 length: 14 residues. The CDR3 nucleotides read TGTGCCAGCAGTTTAGCGAAGGACAGCACTGAAGCTTTCTTT. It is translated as CASSLAKDSTEAFF.

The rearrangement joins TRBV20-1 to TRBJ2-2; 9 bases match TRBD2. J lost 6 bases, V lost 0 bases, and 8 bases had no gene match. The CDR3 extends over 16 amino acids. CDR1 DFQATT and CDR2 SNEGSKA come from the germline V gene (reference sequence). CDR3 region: CSARDPFSGSPGELFF. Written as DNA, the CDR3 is TGCAGTGCTAGAGACCCTTTTAGCGGGAGTCCCGGGGAGCTGTTTTTT.

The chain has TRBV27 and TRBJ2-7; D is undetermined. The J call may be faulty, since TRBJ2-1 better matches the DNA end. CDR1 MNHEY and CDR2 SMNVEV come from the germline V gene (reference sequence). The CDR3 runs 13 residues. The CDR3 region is CASSLSGQVRQFF. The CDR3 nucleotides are TGTGCCAGCAGTTTATCGGGTCAGGTACGGCAGTTCTTC.

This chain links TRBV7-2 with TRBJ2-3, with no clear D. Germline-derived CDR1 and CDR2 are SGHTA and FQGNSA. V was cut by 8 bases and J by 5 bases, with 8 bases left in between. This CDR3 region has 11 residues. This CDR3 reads CASRRRDTQYF. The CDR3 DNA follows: TGTGCCAGCCGACGAAGAGATACGCAGTATTTT. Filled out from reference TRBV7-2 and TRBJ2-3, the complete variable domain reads GAGVSQSPSNKVTEKGKDVELRCDPISGHTALYWYRQSLGQGLEFLIYFQGNSAPDKSGLPSDRFSAERTGGSVSTLTIQRTQQEDSAVYLCASRRRDTQYFGPGTRLTVL.

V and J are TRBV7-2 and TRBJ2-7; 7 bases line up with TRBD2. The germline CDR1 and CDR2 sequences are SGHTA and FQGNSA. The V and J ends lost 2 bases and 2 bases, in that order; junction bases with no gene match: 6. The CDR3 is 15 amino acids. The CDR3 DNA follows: TGTGCCAGCAGCTTAAGTCCTAGCGGCCCCTACGAGCAGTACTTC. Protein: CASSLSPSGPYEQYF.

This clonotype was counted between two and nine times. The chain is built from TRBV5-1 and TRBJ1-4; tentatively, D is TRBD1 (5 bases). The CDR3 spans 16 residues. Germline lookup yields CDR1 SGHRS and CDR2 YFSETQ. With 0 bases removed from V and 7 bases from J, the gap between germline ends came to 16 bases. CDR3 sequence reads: CASSLEGLRTGEKLFF. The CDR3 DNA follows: TGCGCCAGCAGCTTGGAGGGGTTGCGGACCGGTGAAAAACTGTTTTTT. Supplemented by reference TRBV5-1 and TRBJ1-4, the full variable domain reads KAGVTQTPRYLIKTRGQQVTLSCSPISGHRSVSWYQQTPGQGLQFLFEYFSETQRNKGNFPGRFSGRQFSNSRSEMNVSTLELGDSALYLCASSLEGLRTGEKLFFGSGTQLSVL.

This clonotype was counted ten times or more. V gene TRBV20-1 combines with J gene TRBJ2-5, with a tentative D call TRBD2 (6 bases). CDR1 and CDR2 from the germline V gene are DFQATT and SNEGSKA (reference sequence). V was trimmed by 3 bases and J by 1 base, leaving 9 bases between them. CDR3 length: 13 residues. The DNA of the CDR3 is TGCAGTGCTAGGATTAGCGGCCAAGAGACCCAGTACTTC. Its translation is CSARISGQETQYF.

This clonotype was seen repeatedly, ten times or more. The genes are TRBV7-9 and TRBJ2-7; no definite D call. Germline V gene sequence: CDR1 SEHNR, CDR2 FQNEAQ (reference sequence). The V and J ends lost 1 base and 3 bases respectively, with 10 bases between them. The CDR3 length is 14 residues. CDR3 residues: CASSLGSTFYEQYF. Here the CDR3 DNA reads TGTGCCAGCAGCTTAGGCAGTACCTTCTACGAGCAGTACTTC.

As DNA, the CDR3 is TGTGCCAGCAGCCGACTAGCGGGAGAGTACGAGCAGTACTTC. Translating gives CASSRLAGEYEQYF. V and J are TRBV14 and TRBJ2-7, with TRBD2 identical over 12 bases. The V gene end was trimmed by 4 bases and the J gene end by 4 bases; junction bases not matched to a gene: 2. The CDR3 sequence is 14 residues long. The germline CDR1 and CDR2 sequences are SGHDN and FVKESK.

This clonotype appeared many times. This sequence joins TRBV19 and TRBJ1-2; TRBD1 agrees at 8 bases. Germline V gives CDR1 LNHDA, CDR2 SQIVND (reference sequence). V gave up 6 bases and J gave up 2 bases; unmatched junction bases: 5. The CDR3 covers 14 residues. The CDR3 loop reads CASRNRGGNYGYTF. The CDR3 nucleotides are TGTGCCAGTAGAAACAGGGGGGGGAACTATGGCTACACCTTC. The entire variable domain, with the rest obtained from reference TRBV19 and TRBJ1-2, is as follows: DGGITQSPKYLFRKEGQNVTLSCEQNLNHDAMYWYRQDPGQGLRLIYYSQIVNDFQKGDIAEGYSVSREKKESFPLTVTSAQKNPTAFYLCASRNRGGNYGYTFGSGTRLTVV.